The present entry profiles one TCR beta chain with its context. This CDR3 comprises 16 residues. Germline V gene lookup returns CDR1 SGHTA and CDR2 FQGTGA. V lost 1 base and J lost 1, with 11 bases in between. Libraries were prepared by immunoSEQ multiplex PCR; TCRdb keeps only in-frame clonotypes and omits some of them. Here the sample spans roughly 70,000 clones, more than 80% being singletons. This sample was included in a study of blood T cell repertoires in COVID-19. Study summary: Sources were T cells, B-cell-depleted T cells, or PBMCs; the material itself was cDNA or gDNA.

This receptor was identified in a woman older than 75 with active COVID-19. This sequence joins TRBV7-3 and TRBJ2-1, with a tentative D call TRBD1 (5 bases). The specimen sequenced was peripheral blood. In DNA, the CDR3 is TGTGCCAGCAGCTTAAAAGTAGGGGTTTCCTACAATGAGCAGTTCTTC. Its protein is CASSLKVGVSYNEQFF.